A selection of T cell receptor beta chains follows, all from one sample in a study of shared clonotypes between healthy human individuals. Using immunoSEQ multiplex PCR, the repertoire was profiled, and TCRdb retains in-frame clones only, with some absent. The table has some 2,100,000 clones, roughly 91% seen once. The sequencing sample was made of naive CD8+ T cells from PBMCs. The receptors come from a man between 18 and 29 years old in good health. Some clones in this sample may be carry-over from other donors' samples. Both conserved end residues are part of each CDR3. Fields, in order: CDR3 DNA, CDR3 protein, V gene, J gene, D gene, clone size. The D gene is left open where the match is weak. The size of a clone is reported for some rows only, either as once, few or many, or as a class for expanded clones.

CDR3 DNA: TGTGCCAGCAGCCCGCCCTGGACAGCGAACACCGGGGAGCTGTTTTTT
CDR3 protein: CASSPPWTANTGELFF
V gene: TRBV9
J gene: TRBJ2-2
D gene: -
clone size: -

CDR3 DNA: TGTGCCAGCAGTGAAGGTAGAGGTCTACACTATGGCTACACCTTC
CDR3 protein: CASSEGRGLHYGYTF
V gene: TRBV25-1
J gene: TRBJ1-2
D gene: -
clone size: -

CDR3 DNA: TGTGCCAGCAGCATGGTACTCCGGGAAACATACTACGAGCAGTACTTC
CDR3 protein: CASSMVLRETYYEQYF
V gene: TRBV21-1
J gene: TRBJ2-7
D gene: -
clone size: -

CDR3 DNA: TGTGCCAGTAGTTTACCCCGGAGGAACACTGAAGCTTTCTTT
CDR3 protein: CASSLPRRNTEAFF
V gene: TRBV19
J gene: TRBJ1-1
D gene: -
clone size: -

CDR3 DNA: TGCAGCGTTGAAAGGGGATACGAGCAGTACTTC
CDR3 protein: CSVERGYEQYF
V gene: TRBV29-1
J gene: TRBJ2-7
D gene: -
clone size: few

CDR3 DNA: TGTGCCAGCAGCCCTTGGCGGACTAGCGGGTCGTATGAGCAGTTCTTC
CDR3 protein: CASSPWRTSGSYEQFF
V gene: TRBV14
J gene: TRBJ2-1
D gene: TRBD2
clone size: -

CDR3 DNA: TGTGCCAGCAGCTCGGCAGGGCTTTCGGCCAAAAACATTCAGTACTTC
CDR3 protein: CASSSAGLSAKNIQYF
V gene: TRBV5-6
J gene: TRBJ2-4
D gene: -
clone size: -

CDR3 DNA: TGTGCCAGCAGTTTAATAGGGGCAGATACGCAGTATTTT
CDR3 protein: CASSLIGADTQYF
V gene: TRBV27
J gene: TRBJ2-3
D gene: -
clone size: -

CDR3 DNA: TGTGCCAGCAGTTACGGGAGGGGGGGAATACGATATGGCTACACCTTC
CDR3 protein: CASSYGRGGIRYGYTF
V gene: TRBV6-6
J gene: TRBJ1-2
D gene: -
clone size: -

CDR3 DNA: TGCGCCAGCAGCCTCACTGGCGGGGTCTCCTACAATGAGCAGTTCTTC
CDR3 protein: CASSLTGGVSYNEQFF
V gene: TRBV4-1
J gene: TRBJ2-1
D gene: -
clone size: -

CDR3 DNA: TGCGCCAGCAGCCCGGGGACTAGCGGGATAGGCTCCTACAATGAGCAGTTCTTC
CDR3 protein: CASSPGTSGIGSYNEQFF
V gene: TRBV5-1
J gene: TRBJ2-1
D gene: TRBD2
clone size: -

CDR3 DNA: TGTGCCAGCAGTTTGGGACACTACAATGAGCAGTTCTTC
CDR3 protein: CASSLGHYNEQFF
V gene: TRBV6-5
J gene: TRBJ2-1
D gene: -
clone size: once

CDR3 DNA: TGTGCCAGCAGCTTATCTGTCCCCTCACGCGGCACCGGGGAGCTGTTTTTT
CDR3 protein: CASSLSVPSRGTGELFF
V gene: TRBV7-6
J gene: TRBJ2-2
D gene: -
clone size: -

CDR3 DNA: TGTGCCTGCTACGCCGGAGGATACGAGCAGTACTTC
CDR3 protein: CACYAGGYEQYF
V gene: TRBV30
J gene: TRBJ2-7
D gene: -
clone size: -

CDR3 DNA: TGTGCCAGCAGCCCACGACAGATCAACACTGAAGCTTTCTTT
CDR3 protein: CASSPRQINTEAFF
V gene: TRBV13
J gene: TRBJ1-1
D gene: -
clone size: -

CDR3 DNA: TGCGCCAGCAGCCAAGATCTAGGGAGCTATACACCCTACAATGAGCAGTTCTTC
CDR3 protein: CASSQDLGSYTPYNEQFF
V gene: TRBV4-3
J gene: TRBJ2-1
D gene: -
clone size: -

CDR3 DNA: TGTGCCAGCAGTTCCGAGCTTGGTGTTTCCGTCCACACAGATACGCAGTATTTT
CDR3 protein: CASSSELGVSVHTDTQYF
V gene: TRBV27
J gene: TRBJ2-3
D gene: -
clone size: -

CDR3 DNA: TGCGCCAGCAGCTCCTTCCGGGACAACCTTGCGAACACTGAAGCTTTCTTT
CDR3 protein: CASSSFRDNLANTEAFF
V gene: TRBV5-1
J gene: TRBJ1-1
D gene: -
clone size: -

CDR3 DNA: TGCGCCAGCAGCCATGTAGGGACAGGGGTCTACGAGCAGTACTTC
CDR3 protein: CASSHVGTGVYEQYF
V gene: TRBV4-3
J gene: TRBJ2-7
D gene: TRBD1
clone size: -

CDR3 DNA: TGTGCCAGTAGTATAGATCCGGCATTAACGGGTGAGCAGTTCTTC
CDR3 protein: CASSIDPALTGEQFF
V gene: TRBV19
J gene: TRBJ2-1
D gene: -
clone size: -

CDR3 DNA: TGTGCCAGCAAAAAAGGGGGGGAGACCCAGCATTTT
CDR3 protein: CASKKGGETQHF
V gene: TRBV28
J gene: TRBJ1-5
D gene: -
clone size: once

CDR3 DNA: TGTGCCAGCGGCCCCATAGCTGGAGTTCGCTACGAGCAGTACTTC
CDR3 protein: CASGPIAGVRYEQYF
V gene: TRBV7-9
J gene: TRBJ2-7
D gene: -
clone size: once

CDR3 DNA: TGTGCCAGCTCACCCAAGGGACTAGCGGGAGTTGAAGAGACCCAGTACTTC
CDR3 protein: CASSPKGLAGVEETQYF
V gene: TRBV18
J gene: TRBJ2-5
D gene: TRBD2
clone size: -

CDR3 DNA: TGTGCCAGCAGTCCTCAGACAGGGCTCCGGACTGAAGCTTTCTTT
CDR3 protein: CASSPQTGLRTEAFF
V gene: TRBV27
J gene: TRBJ1-1
D gene: TRBD1
clone size: -

CDR3 DNA: TGTGCCAGCAGCTCCCGGGTAGAAACTCCAGGGACCCAGTACTTC
CDR3 protein: CASSSRVETPGTQYF
V gene: TRBV7-9
J gene: TRBJ2-5
D gene: -
clone size: -

CDR3 DNA: TGTGCCAGTAGTATAACCCGAGGGGACACTGAAGCTTTCTTT
CDR3 protein: CASSITRGDTEAFF
V gene: TRBV19
J gene: TRBJ1-1
D gene: -
clone size: -

CDR3 DNA: TGCGCCAGCAGTCAATCCCCAGGCGGCGAGCAGTACTTC
CDR3 protein: CASSQSPGGEQYF
V gene: TRBV23-1
J gene: TRBJ2-7
D gene: -
clone size: -